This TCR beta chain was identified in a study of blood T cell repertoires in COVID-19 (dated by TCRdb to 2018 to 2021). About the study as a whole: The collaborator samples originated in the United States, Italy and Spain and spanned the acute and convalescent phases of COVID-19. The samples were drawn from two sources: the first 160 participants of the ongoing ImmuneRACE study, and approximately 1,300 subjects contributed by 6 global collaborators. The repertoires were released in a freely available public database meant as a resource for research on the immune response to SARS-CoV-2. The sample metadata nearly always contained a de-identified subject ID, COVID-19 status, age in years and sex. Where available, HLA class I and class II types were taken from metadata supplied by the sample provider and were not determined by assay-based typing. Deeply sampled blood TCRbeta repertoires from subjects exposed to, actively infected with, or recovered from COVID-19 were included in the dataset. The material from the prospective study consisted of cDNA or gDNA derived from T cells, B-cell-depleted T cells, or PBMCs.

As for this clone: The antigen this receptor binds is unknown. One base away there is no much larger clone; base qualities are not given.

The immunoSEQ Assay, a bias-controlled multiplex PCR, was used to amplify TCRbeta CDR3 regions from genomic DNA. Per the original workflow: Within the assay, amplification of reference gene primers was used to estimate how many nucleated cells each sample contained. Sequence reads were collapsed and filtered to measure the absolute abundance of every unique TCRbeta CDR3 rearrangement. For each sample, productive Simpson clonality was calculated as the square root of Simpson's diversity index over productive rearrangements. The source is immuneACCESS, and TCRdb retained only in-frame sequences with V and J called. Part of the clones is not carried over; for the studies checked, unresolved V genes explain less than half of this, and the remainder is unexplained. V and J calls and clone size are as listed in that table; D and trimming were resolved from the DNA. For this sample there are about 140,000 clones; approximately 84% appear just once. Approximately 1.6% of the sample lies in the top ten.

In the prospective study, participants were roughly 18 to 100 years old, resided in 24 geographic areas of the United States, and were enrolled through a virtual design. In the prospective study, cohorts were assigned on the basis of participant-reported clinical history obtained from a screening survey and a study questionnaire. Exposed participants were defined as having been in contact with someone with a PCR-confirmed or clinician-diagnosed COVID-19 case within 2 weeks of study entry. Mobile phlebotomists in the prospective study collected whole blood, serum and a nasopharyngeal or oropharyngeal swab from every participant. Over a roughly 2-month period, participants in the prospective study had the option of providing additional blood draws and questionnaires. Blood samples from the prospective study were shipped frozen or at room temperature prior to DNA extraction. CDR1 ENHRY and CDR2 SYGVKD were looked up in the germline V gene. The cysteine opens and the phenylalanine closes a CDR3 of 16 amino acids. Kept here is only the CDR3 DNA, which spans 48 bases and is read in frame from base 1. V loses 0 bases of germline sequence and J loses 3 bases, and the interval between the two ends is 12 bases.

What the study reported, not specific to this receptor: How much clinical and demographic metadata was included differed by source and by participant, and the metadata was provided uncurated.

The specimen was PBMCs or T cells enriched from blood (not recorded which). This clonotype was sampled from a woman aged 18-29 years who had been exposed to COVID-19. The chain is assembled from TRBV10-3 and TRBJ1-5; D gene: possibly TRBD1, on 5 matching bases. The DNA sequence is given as TGTGCCATCAGTGAGTCAGAGCGACAGTACAATCAGCCCCAGCATTTT. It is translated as CAISESERQYNQPQHF.